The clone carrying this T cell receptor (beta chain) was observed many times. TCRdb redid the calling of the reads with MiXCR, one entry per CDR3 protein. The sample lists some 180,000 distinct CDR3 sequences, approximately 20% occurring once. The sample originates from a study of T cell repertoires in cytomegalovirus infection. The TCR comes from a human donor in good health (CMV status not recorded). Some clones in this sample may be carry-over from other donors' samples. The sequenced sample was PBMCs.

The CDR3 DNA reads as TGTGCCAGCAGCTCAGGGAGCGACAATGAGCAGTTCTTC. Translating gives CASSSGSDNEQFF. The chain combines TRBV28 with TRBJ2-1; D may be TRBD1 or TRBD2 (5 bases each). This CDR3 contains 13 residues. Germline lookup yields CDR1 MDHEN and CDR2 SYDVKM. Trimming stripped 6 bases from V and 5 bases from J, with 11 bases between.